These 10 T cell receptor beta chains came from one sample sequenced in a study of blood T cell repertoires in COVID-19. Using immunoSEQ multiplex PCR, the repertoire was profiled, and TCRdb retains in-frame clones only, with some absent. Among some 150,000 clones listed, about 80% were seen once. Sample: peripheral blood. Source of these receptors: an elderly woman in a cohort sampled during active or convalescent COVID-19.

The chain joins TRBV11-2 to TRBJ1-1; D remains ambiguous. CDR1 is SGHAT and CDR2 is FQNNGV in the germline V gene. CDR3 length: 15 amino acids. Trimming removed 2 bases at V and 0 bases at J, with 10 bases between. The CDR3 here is CASSLLGQMNTEAFF. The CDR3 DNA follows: TGTGCCAGCAGCTTACTGGGCCAGATGAACACTGAAGCTTTCTTT.

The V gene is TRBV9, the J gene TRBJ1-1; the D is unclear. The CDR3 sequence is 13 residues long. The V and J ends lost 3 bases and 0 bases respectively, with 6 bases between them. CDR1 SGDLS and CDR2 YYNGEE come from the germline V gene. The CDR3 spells CASSAILNTEAFF. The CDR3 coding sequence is TGTGCCAGCAGCGCCATTTTGAACACTGAAGCTTTCTTT.

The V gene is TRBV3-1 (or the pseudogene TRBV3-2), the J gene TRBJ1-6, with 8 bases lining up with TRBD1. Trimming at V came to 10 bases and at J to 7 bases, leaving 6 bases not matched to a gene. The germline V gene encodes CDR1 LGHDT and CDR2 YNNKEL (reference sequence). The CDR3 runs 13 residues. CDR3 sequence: CATQGVRNSPLHF. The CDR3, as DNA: TGTGCCACACAGGGGGTGAGGAATTCACCCCTCCACTTT.

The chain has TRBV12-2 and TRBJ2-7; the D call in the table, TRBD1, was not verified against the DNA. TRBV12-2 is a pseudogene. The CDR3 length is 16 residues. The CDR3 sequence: CASRLEQPLSSYEQYF. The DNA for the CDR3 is TGTGCAAGTCGCTTAGAACAGCCACTTAGCTCCTACGAGCAGTACTTC.

The CDR3, as DNA: TGTGCCTGGACCCGGGGAACTAATGAAAAACTGTTTTTT. Its protein is CAWTRGTNEKLFF. The chain has TRBV30 and TRBJ1-4; D not certain. The germline gives CDR1 GTSNPN, CDR2 SVGIG (reference sequence). The CDR3 sequence is 13 residues long. The germline V and J ends were trimmed by 4 bases and 1 base, with 7 bases remaining between them.

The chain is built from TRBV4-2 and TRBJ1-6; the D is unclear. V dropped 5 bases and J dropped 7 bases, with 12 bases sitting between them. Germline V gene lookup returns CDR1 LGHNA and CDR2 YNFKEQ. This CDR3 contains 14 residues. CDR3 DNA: TGTGCCAGCAGCTCCACAAAATTCAATTCACCCCTCCACTTT. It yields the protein CASSSTKFNSPLHF.

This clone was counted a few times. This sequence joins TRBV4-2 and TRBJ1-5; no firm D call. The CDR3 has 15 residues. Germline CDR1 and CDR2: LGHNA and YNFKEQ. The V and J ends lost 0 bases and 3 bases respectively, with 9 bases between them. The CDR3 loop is CASSQDRRDNQPQHF. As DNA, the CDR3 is TGTGCCAGCAGCCAAGATCGTCGGGACAATCAGCCCCAGCATTTT.

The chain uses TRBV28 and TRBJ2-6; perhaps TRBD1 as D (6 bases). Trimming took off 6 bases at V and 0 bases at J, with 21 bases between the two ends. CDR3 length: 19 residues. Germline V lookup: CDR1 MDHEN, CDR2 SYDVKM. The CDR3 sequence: CASSSISTGPYSGANVLTF. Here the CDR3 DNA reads TGTGCCAGCAGCTCTATATCCACAGGGCCCTACTCTGGGGCCAACGTCCTGACTTTC.

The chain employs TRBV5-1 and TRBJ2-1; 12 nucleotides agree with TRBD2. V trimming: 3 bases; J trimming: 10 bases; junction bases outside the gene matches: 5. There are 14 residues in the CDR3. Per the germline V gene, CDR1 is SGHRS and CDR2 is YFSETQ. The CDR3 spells CASSSLAGGREQFF. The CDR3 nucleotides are TGCGCCAGCAGCTCGCTAGCGGGGGGGCGCGAGCAGTTCTTC.

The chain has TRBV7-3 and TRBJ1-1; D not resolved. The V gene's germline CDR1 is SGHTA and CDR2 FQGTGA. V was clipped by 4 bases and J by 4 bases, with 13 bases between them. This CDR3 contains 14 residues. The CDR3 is CASSSDGGSTEAFF. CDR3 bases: TGTGCCAGCAGCTCCGATGGTGGGAGCACTGAAGCTTTCTTT.